A single sample is the source of the 32 T cell receptor beta chains below, sequenced in a study of cytomegalovirus exposure and HLA in healthy donors. The study ran its PCR with 60 Vbeta and 13 Jbeta primers. Generated by immunoSEQ multiplex PCR, the TCRdb table keeps only in-frame clones and is missing some. The data hold about 200,000 clones, with 78% observed a single time. Sequenced sample: PBMCs. The receptors shown here come from a male donor in good health and CMV-seronegative.

The chain recombines TRBV14 with TRBJ2-3; 10 bases fit TRBD2. Unmatched junction bases numbered 5, after V lost 3 bases and J lost 5 bases. This CDR3 has 15 residues. Per the germline V gene, CDR1 is SGHDN and CDR2 is FVKESK. This chain's CDR3 is CASSQAGLAIDTQYF. The CDR3 region has the DNA TGTGCCAGCAGCCAGGCGGGACTAGCGATAGATACGCAGTATTTT.

This chain links TRBV30 with TRBJ2-7; 9 positions match TRBD1. The CDR3 is 14 residues long. J gave up 5 bases and V 5 bases, and 10 bases lay outside the gene matches. Germline values: CDR1 GTSNPN, CDR2 SVGIG (reference sequence). The CDR3 DNA sequence: TGTGCCTGGTCTACCGGGACAGGGAGACACGAGCAGTACTTC. Translating it yields CAWSTGTGRHEQYF. Filled out from reference TRBV30 and TRBJ2-7, the complete variable domain reads SQTIHQWPATLVQPVGSPLSLECTVEGTSNPNLYWYRQAAGRGLQLLFYSVGIGQISSEVPQNLSASRPQDRQFILSSKKLLLSDSGFYLCAWSTGTGRHEQYFGPGTRLTVT.

The chain is built from TRBV6-1 and TRBJ2-6; D is unclear. Germline CDR1 reads MNHNS; CDR2 reads SASEGT. The V end was cut by 1 base, the J end by 0 bases, with 7 bases between. The CDR3 is made up of 16 amino acids. The CDR3 DNA reads as TGTGCCAGCAGTGAAGTGGGCAGCTCTGGGGCCAACGTCCTGACTTTC. Translated, it gives CASSEVGSSGANVLTF.

This clone was seen a handful of times. The CDR3 here is CAIRSHQGTQYF. CDR3 DNA: TGTGCCATCAGGTCCCATCAGGGGACGCAGTATTTT. The V and J genes are TRBV10-3 and TRBJ2-3; D might be TRBD1 (6 bases). Germline lookup yields CDR1 ENHRY and CDR2 SYGVKD. The CDR3 consists of 12 residues. Trimming removed 6 bases at V and 9 bases at J, with 13 bases between.

V usage is TRBV5-6 and J usage is TRBJ2-1, with a tentative D call TRBD2 (6 bases). Trimming took off 5 bases at V and 0 bases at J, with 15 bases between the two ends. Per germline, CDR1 SGHDT and CDR2 YYEEEE. The CDR3 sequence is 16 residues long. The CDR3 nucleotides are TGTGCCAGCAGTCTGGGAGGCGGTAGCTCCTACAATGAGCAGTTCTTC. Translating it yields CASSLGGGSSYNEQFF.

The sample holds a few counts of this clone. The V and J genes are TRBV25-1 and TRBJ1-1, with a tentative D call TRBD1 (6 bases). The V and J ends lost 0 bases and 8 bases respectively, with 10 bases between them. The CDR3 loop spans 13 amino acids. Germline values: CDR1 MGHDK, CDR2 SYGVNS. DNA for the CDR3: TGTGCCAGCAGTGAATACAGGGGTTGGGAAGCTTTCTTT. It translates to CASSEYRGWEAFF.

The chain links TRBV4-1 to TRBJ2-4, with 9 bases matching TRBD1. V lost 1 base and J lost 9; bases outside the gene matches: 7. The CDR3 is 15 residues long. CDR1 is MGHRA, CDR2 YSYEKL, per germline. The CDR3 region has the DNA TGCGCCAGCAGCCAAGGGGGACAGGGCACAGCCATTCAGTACTTC. It encodes CASSQGGQGTAIQYF.

Of note for this clone: Other DNA sequences in the same sample also yield this CDR3. The V call is TRBV5-1, the J call TRBJ2-7; tentatively, D is TRBD2 (5 bases). V lost 0 bases to trimming and J lost 3 bases, with 7 bases between them. CDR3 length: 13 residues. Germline V lookup: CDR1 SGHRS, CDR2 YFSETQ. DNA of the CDR3: TGCGCCAGCAGCTTGGCCGGGGTCTACGAGCAGTACTTC. Translated: CASSLAGVYEQYF.

There are a few counts of this clone. This rearrangement joins TRBV2 to TRBJ1-2; TRBD1 might be the D (6 bases). The ends were cut back, 7 bases at V and 3 bases at J, with 18 bases in the middle. CDR1 and CDR2 from the germline V gene are SNHLY and FYNNEI. CDR3 length: 15 residues. The CDR3 reads CASTQRGSVDYGYTF. For the CDR3, the DNA is TGTGCCAGCACCCAAAGGGGGAGTGTGGACTATGGCTACACCTTC.

The chain couples TRBV18 to TRBJ1-5; 9 bases map to TRBD1. From germline, CDR1 is KGHSH and CDR2 LQKENI. Trimming removed 1 base from V and 3 bases from J; junction bases left unmatched: 1. There are 15 residues in the CDR3. The CDR3 loop reads CASSPRQGDNQPQHF. The CDR3 region has the DNA TGTGCCAGCTCACCACGACAGGGGGACAATCAGCCCCAGCATTTT.

The chain combines TRBV7-6 with TRBJ2-7; 9 bases map to TRBD2. The CDR3 sequence is 15 residues long. Germline CDR1 is SGHVS and CDR2 is FNYEAQ. Germline trimming cut 6 bases from V and 0 bases from J; bases unmatched to any gene: 6. As DNA, the CDR3 is TGTGCCAGCAGTTCTCTAGCGGGAAGCTCCTACGAGCAGTACTTC. Its protein is CASSSLAGSSYEQYF.

The chain couples TRBV20-1 to TRBJ2-1; D is perhaps TRBD2 (5 bases). Germline assignment: CDR1 DFQATT and CDR2 SNEGSKA (reference sequence). The CDR3 extends over 11 amino acids. V gave up 8 bases and J gave up 9 bases, with 14 bases separating them. Here the CDR3 DNA reads TGCAGTACCACGGGGTCCAGTGAGCAGTTCTTC. Translated, it gives CSTTGSSEQFF.

The rearrangement uses TRBV11-2 and TRBJ2-1; 7 positions agree with TRBD2. This CDR3 has 15 amino acids. Germline CDR1 SGHAT, CDR2 FQNNGV. V lost 1 base to trimming and J lost 7 bases; unmatched junction nucleotides: 7. The CDR3: CASSLVSSGWNEQFF. The DNA for the CDR3 is TGTGCCAGCAGCTTAGTCAGTAGCGGGTGGAATGAGCAGTTCTTC.

The rearrangement links TRBV4-1 to TRBJ2-7; D not resolved. Trimming took 1 base from V and 0 from J, leaving 10 bases between them. Germline-derived CDR1 and CDR2 are MGHRA and YSYEKL. This CDR3 has 15 residues. The CDR3 DNA follows: TGCGCCAGCAGCCAAGGGTTCCATAGCTCCTACGAGCAGTACTTC. It is translated as CASSQGFHSSYEQYF.

This sequence joins TRBV28 and TRBJ2-7; 8 positions match TRBD2. The germline gives CDR1 MDHEN, CDR2 SYDVKM. The length of the CDR3 is 16 residues. Trimming took 3 bases from V and 2 from J; bases not matched to a gene: 9. CDR3 protein: CASSLAALAATYEQYF. CDR3 nucleotides: TGTGCCAGCAGTTTGGCGGCACTAGCGGCTACCTACGAGCAGTACTTC. Full variable domain (outside the CDR3, taken from reference TRBV28 and TRBJ2-7): DVKVTQSSRYLVKRTGEKVFLECVQDMDHENMFWYRQDPGLGLRLIYFSYDVKMKEKGDIPEGYSVSREKKERFSLILESASTNQTSMYLCASSLAALAATYEQYFGPGTRLTVT.

The chain carries TRBV30 and TRBJ1-1; 8 nucleotides agree with TRBD1. Germline assignment: CDR1 GTSNPN and CDR2 SVGIG (reference sequence). J was trimmed by 1 base and V by 2 bases; bases with no gene match: 3. CDR3 length: 14 amino acids. The CDR3 DNA reads as TGTGCCTGGAGTATTGGACAGGGGAACACTGAAGCTTTCTTT. Its protein product is CAWSIGQGNTEAFF.

The rearrangement uses TRBV4-1 and TRBJ1-1; the D gene is possibly TRBD1 (5 bases). CDR1 MGHRA and CDR2 YSYEKL come from the germline V gene. The V and J ends lost 8 bases and 8 bases respectively, with 12 bases between them. This CDR3 is 11 amino acids long. The CDR3 bases are TGCGCCAGCTCTAATGGGGGGGAAGCTTTCTTT. It translates to CASSNGGEAFF.

This chain links TRBV19 with TRBJ1-4; 7 nucleotides match TRBD1. CDR1 is LNHDA, CDR2 SQIVND, per germline (reference sequence). CDR3 size: 16 residues. V was clipped by 1 base and J by 7 bases; unmatched bases: 9. The CDR3 reads CASSIGPNRGGEKLFF. In DNA form, the CDR3 reads TGTGCCAGTAGTATAGGCCCCAACAGGGGCGGTGAAAAACTGTTTTTT.

The chain joins TRBV13 to TRBJ2-5; 14 bases are a match to TRBD2. V lost 5 bases to trimming and J lost 4 bases; unmatched junction nucleotides: 9. This CDR3 contains 17 residues. The germline CDR1 and CDR2 sequences are PRHDT and FYEKMQ (reference sequence). This CDR3 is CASSRGLAGGRGETQYF. CDR3 sequence (DNA): TGTGCCAGCAGCCGTGGACTAGCGGGAGGCCGGGGAGAGACCCAGTACTTC.

V usage is TRBV7-8 and J usage is TRBJ2-7; possible D gene TRBD1, 6 bases. Germline CDR1 SGHVS, CDR2 FQNEAQ. V lost 5 bases, J lost 7 bases, and 18 bases lay in between. This CDR3 contains 14 residues. CDR3 loop: CASSRTLDSQEQYF. Here the CDR3 DNA reads TGTGCCAGCAGCCGGACCTTGGACAGCCAGGAGCAGTACTTC.

The chain carries TRBV30 and TRBJ1-1, with TRBD1 matching over 7 bases. The V segment lost 2 bases and the J segment 1 base; nucleotides outside the gene matches: 4. This CDR3 is 14 amino acids long. Germline V gene sequence: CDR1 GTSNPN, CDR2 SVGIG (reference sequence). CDR3 bases: TGTGCCTGGAGTTCGGGACAGAAGAACACTGAAGCTTTCTTT. Protein sequence: CAWSSGQKNTEAFF.

J is TRBJ2-3 and V is TRBV19; 7 bases map to TRBD1. The germline CDR1 and CDR2 sequences are LNHDA and SQIVND (reference sequence). After removal of 3 bases from V and 2 bases from J, the junction contained 2 bases not matched to a gene. The CDR3 extends over 14 amino acids. CDR3 region: CASSMGQFTDTQYF. CDR3 coding DNA: TGTGCCAGTAGTATGGGACAGTTCACAGATACGCAGTATTTT.

The chain joins TRBV12-5 to TRBJ2-1; the match to TRBD2 covers 11 bases. This CDR3 spans 13 amino acids. Germline CDR1 and CDR2: LGHNT and FRNRAP. With V trimmed by 4 bases and J by 8 bases, 1 base remained unmatched. The chain's CDR3 is CASGSSGRYEQFF. The CDR3 nucleotides are TGTGCTAGTGGTTCTAGCGGGAGGTATGAGCAGTTCTTC.

The chain couples TRBV10-3 to TRBJ2-3, with 8 bases aligning to TRBD2. Germline V gene sequence: CDR1 ENHRY, CDR2 SYGVKD. The CDR3 length is 16 residues. J was trimmed by 5 bases and V by 3 bases; bases with no gene match: 10. In DNA form, the CDR3 reads TGTGCCATCAGTGAAATGCCAGGACTAGCAGGAGATACGCAGTATTTT. Protein product: CAISEMPGLAGDTQYF.

In this sample, this clone turned up once. The V call is TRBV4-1, the J call TRBJ1-3, with 9 positions matching TRBD1. Germline V gene data show CDR1 as MGHRA and CDR2 as YSYEKL. CDR3 size: 19 residues. V was clipped by 0 bases and J by 1 base; unmatched bases: 10. This CDR3 reads CASSQDSPGTGSSGNTIYF. The CDR3, as DNA: TGCGCCAGCAGCCAAGATTCTCCCGGGACAGGGTCGTCTGGAAACACCATATATTTT.

The gene calls are TRBV4-2 and TRBJ2-7; 8 bases are a match to TRBD2. V trimming: 3 bases; J trimming: 6 bases; junction bases outside the gene matches: 10. The germline V gene has CDR1 LGHNA and CDR2 YNFKEQ. The CDR3 contains 15 residues. As DNA, the CDR3 is TGTGCCAGCAGCCAGGCCGGGACTAGAAACGGCGAGCAGTACTTC. Translated: CASSQAGTRNGEQYF.

This rearrangement joins TRBV7-8 to TRBJ1-3; TRBD1 matches 7 bases. This CDR3 is 15 amino acids long. J was trimmed by 1 base and V by 0 bases; bases with no gene match: 0. CDR1 is SGHVS, CDR2 FQNEAQ, per germline. DNA of the CDR3: TGTGCCAGCAGCTTAGCGACAGGGTCTGGAAACACCATATATTTT. Translated: CASSLATGSGNTIYF.

As DNA, the CDR3 is TGTGCCAGCGCGACAGGGGGCGCGGGCGAAAAACTGTTTTTT. It translates to CASATGGAGEKLFF. The chain recombines TRBV6-1 with TRBJ1-4, with 10 positions matching TRBD1. V was clipped by 8 bases and J by 8 bases; unmatched bases: 8. This CDR3 region has 14 residues. Germline loops: CDR1 MNHNS, CDR2 SASEGT.

This CDR3 is CASMPRSQETQYF. The CDR3 DNA sequence: TGCGCCAGCATGCCTCGCAGCCAAGAGACCCAGTACTTC. The V and J genes are TRBV23-1 and TRBJ2-5; D not resolved. Being an ORF, TRBV23-1 has a function that is uncertain. Trimming left V 7 bases short and J 1 base short, with 10 bases between. The CDR3 totals 13 residues.

The J gene is TRBJ1-3, the V gene TRBV6-5, with D possibly being TRBD1 (5 bases). The CDR3 contains 14 residues. In germline, CDR1 is MNHEY, CDR2 SVGAGI. Trimming took 2 bases from V and 2 from J, leaving 7 bases between them. The CDR3 loop is CASSYAGAGNTIYF. DNA of the CDR3: TGTGCCAGCAGTTACGCGGGGGCTGGAAACACCATATATTTT.

The chain recombines TRBV10-3 with TRBJ2-7; maybe TRBD1 (5 bases). Trimming pared 4 bases from V and 4 bases from J, leaving 14 bases between. CDR1 is ENHRY, CDR2 SYGVKD, per germline. The CDR3 has 14 residues. CDR3 region: CAISGLRGSYEQYF. DNA of the CDR3: TGTGCCATCAGTGGATTAAGGGGTAGTTACGAGCAGTACTTC.

The chain carries TRBV21-1 and TRBJ2-1; TRBD2, the table's D call, was not compared with the DNA. TRBV21-1 is given as a pseudogene. This CDR3 spans 13 amino acids. The CDR3 nucleotides are TGTGCCAGCAGCAAGGGACTAGCGGGTGAGCAGTTCTTC. Protein product: CASSKGLAGEQFF.